Presented here are 13 T cell receptor beta chains from one specimen sequenced in a study of human T cells and chemical hapten exposure. As to time point: pre-sensitization, week 0. Treatment meaning: therapeutic diphenylcyclopropenone sensitization with weekly scalp DPC. TCRdb ran MiXCR on the RACE reads and lists one entry per CDR3 protein. The data show 80,000 to 95,000 distinct CDR3 sequences, around 10% seen once. The sequencing here drew on whole blood, taken in connection with sensitization to the hapten diphenylcyclopropenone (DPC). Receptors originate from a woman aged 40-49 years with alopecia areata. Some clones in this sample may be carry-over from other donors' samples.

The chain recombines TRBV7-6 with TRBJ1-1; D unresolved. Germline-derived CDR1 and CDR2 are SGHVS and FNYEAQ. The CDR3 is made up of 12 amino acids. V lost 8 bases to trimming and J lost 1 base, with 8 bases between them. This CDR3 is CASLASNTEAFF. DNA for the CDR3: TGTGCCAGCTTAGCCTCGAACACTGAAGCTTTCTTT. Complete variable domain (other parts from reference TRBV7-6 and TRBJ1-1): GAGVSQSPRYKVTKRGQDVALRCDPISGHVSLYWYRQALGQGPEFLTYFNYEAQQDKSGLPNDRFSAERPEGSISTLTIQRTEQRDSAMYRCASLASNTEAFFGQGTRLTVV.

This clonotype showed up many times. V usage is TRBV6-5 and J usage is TRBJ2-7; D is possibly TRBD1 (6 bases). This CDR3 has 13 residues. Germline V lookup: CDR1 MNHEY, CDR2 SVGAGI. Trimming stripped 6 bases from V and 7 bases from J, with 16 bases between. CDR3 sequence (DNA): TGTGCCAGCAGCCCACAGGGCCTTCTGGAGCAGTACTTC. Amino acid sequence: CASSPQGLLEQYF.

This clonotype was seen at least ten times. This sequence joins TRBV7-8 and TRBJ1-4; possibly TRBD1 for D (6 bases). The V end was cut by 3 bases, the J end by 8 bases, with 13 bases between. The CDR3 runs 14 residues. CDR1 and CDR2 (germline): SGHVS, FQNEAQ. CDR3 in amino acids: CASSFQGGGEKLFF. The CDR3 nucleotides read TGTGCCAGCAGCTTCCAAGGGGGAGGAGAAAAACTGTTTTTT.

The V gene is TRBV7-2, the J gene TRBJ2-1; 7 nucleotides match TRBD2. This CDR3 has 17 residues. Per the germline V gene, CDR1 is SGHTA and CDR2 is FQGNSA. Trimming took 7 bases from V and 6 from J; bases not matched to a gene: 18. Written as DNA, the CDR3 is TGTGCCAGCACCCACGGGGGGAGGGGCAGAGACCTCAATGAGCAGTTCTTC. Translation: CASTHGGRGRDLNEQFF.

Of note for this clonotype: A much bigger clone sits one base away, suggesting this may be a read error. V is TRBV12-3 or TRBV12-4 and J is TRBJ1-1; no clear D gene. This CDR3 contains 14 residues. DNA for the CDR3: TGTACCAGCAGACGGACGGAGAAGAACACTGAAGCTTTCTTT. Protein: CTSRRTEKNTEAFF.

This clonotype was recorded many times. The chain is built from TRBV18 and TRBJ2-6, with D maybe TRBD1 (5 bases). This CDR3 comprises 17 residues. V dropped 4 bases and J dropped 0 bases, with 13 bases sitting between them. In germline, CDR1 is KGHSH, CDR2 LQKENI. CDR3 nucleotides: TGTGCCAGCTCACAAGGGCAGGGCGCCTCTGGGGCCAACGTCCTGACTTTC. Its translation: CASSQGQGASGANVLTF.

In this sample, this clonotype turned up many times. The chain recombines TRBV7-3 with TRBJ2-5; 7 nucleotides agree with TRBD2. CDR3 length: 15 residues. From germline, CDR1 is SGHTA and CDR2 FQGTGA. Germline trimming cut 2 bases from V and 5 bases from J; bases unmatched to any gene: 8. CDR3 sequence (DNA): TGTGCCAGCAGCTTAGGTCGACTAGCAGCCGAGACCCAGTACTTC. Protein product: CASSLGRLAAETQYF. Drawing the rest from reference TRBV7-3 and TRBJ2-5, the complete variable domain is GAGVSQTPSNKVTEKGKYVELRCDPISGHTALYWYRQSLGQGPEFLIYFQGTGAADDSGLPNDRFFAVRPEGSVSTLKIQRTERGDSAVYLCASSLGRLAAETQYFGPGTRLLVL.

In this sample, this clonotype turned up many times. The chain links TRBV6-2 or TRBV6-3 to TRBJ2-7, with 11 bases aligning to TRBD2. Trimming at V came to 6 bases and at J to 4 bases, leaving 2 bases not matched to a gene. CDR3 size: 13 residues. Germline CDR1 is MNHEY and CDR2 is SVGEGT. CDR3 residues: CASRLAGVYEQYF. CDR3 sequence (DNA): TGTGCCAGCAGACTAGCGGGGGTATACGAGCAGTACTTC.

The CDR3 sequence is CASSQVFVSWPGEEGEAFF. The CDR3 coding sequence is TGTGCCAGCAGCCAAGTGTTTGTCTCCTGGCCAGGGGAGGAGGGTGAAGCTTTCTTT. This chain connects TRBV3-1 to TRBJ1-1, with TRBD1 as a possible D gene (6 bases). The CDR3 length is 19 residues. In germline, CDR1 is LGHDT, CDR2 YNNKEL (reference sequence). Trimming cost V 1 base and J 7 bases, with 28 bases left between them.

This clonotype has a handful of counts. The chain uses TRBV6-1 and TRBJ1-3; D gene ambiguous. This CDR3 has 15 residues. Trimming removed 2 bases from V and 4 bases from J, with 12 bases in between. CDR1 and CDR2 from the germline V gene are MNHNS and SASEGT. The CDR3 loop is CASSEHFTRGNTIYF. The CDR3 DNA sequence: TGTGCCAGCAGTGAACACTTTACGAGGGGAAACACCATATATTTT.

This chain connects TRBV7-9 to TRBJ2-4; a possible D gene is TRBD2 (6 bases). The germline gives CDR1 SEHNR, CDR2 FQNEAQ (reference sequence). V was trimmed by 7 bases and J by 0 bases, leaving 13 bases between them. The CDR3 runs 15 residues. CDR3 in DNA: TGTGCCAGCACCCCCCGCGGGATAGCCAAAAACATTCAGTACTTC. The encoded protein is CASTPRGIAKNIQYF. Full variable domain (remainder filled in from reference TRBV7-9 and TRBJ2-4): DTGVSQNPRHKITKRGQNVTFRCDPISEHNRLYWYRQTLGQGPEFLTYFQNEAQLEKSRLLSDRFSAERPKGSFSTLEIQRTEQGDSAMYLCASTPRGIAKNIQYFGAGTRLSVL.

V usage is TRBV12-3 or TRBV12-4 and J usage is TRBJ1-5; D ambiguous. CDR3 size: 13 residues. V dropped 3 bases and J dropped 7 bases, with 10 bases sitting between them. The CDR3 is CASSFTGFQPQHF. CDR3 coding DNA: TGTGCCAGCAGTTTCACGGGGTTCCAGCCCCAGCATTTT.

This clonotype was observed many times. V and J are TRBV7-9 and TRBJ1-6; no clear D gene. V lost 8 bases to trimming and J lost 12 bases, with 11 bases between them. CDR3 size: 11 residues. Per the germline V gene, CDR1 is SEHNR and CDR2 is FQNEAQ (reference sequence). The CDR3 region is CASSRPGPLHF. In DNA form, the CDR3 reads TGTGCCAGCTCCCGACCCGGACCCCTCCACTTT.